The T cell receptor (beta chain) under discussion was sequenced for a study of control samples from healthy donors and cancer patients. This table comes from immunoSEQ multiplex PCR, and its TCRdb copy is limited to in-frame clones, with some not included. The top ten clones hold around 1.9% of a sample with approximately 190,000 clones, roughly nine tenths of them seen once. The CDR3 has 15 amino acids. The germline V gene encodes CDR1 SNHLY and CDR2 FYNNEI. The trim removed 3 bases at V and 6 bases at J, leaving 6 bases unmatched. This sequence originates from a man aged 25 to 40 in good health. Sequenced material: blood. The V gene is TRBV2, the J gene TRBJ2-3, with 10 positions matching TRBD2. The CDR3 sequence is CASSDIAGGGDTQYF. In nucleotides, the CDR3 is TGTGCCAGCAGTGACATAGCGGGGGGCGGGGATACGCAGTATTTT.